This T cell receptor (beta chain) was documented in a study of breast tumors, draining lymph nodes, adjacent tissues. Study-level findings and limits: Luminal-like breast cancer showed significantly greater tumor-nontumor repertoire similarity than basal-like breast cancer did. Tumors had less TCR diversity than lymph nodes, more than nontumor tissue. Data only fit, rather than demonstrated, lymph node origin of most tumor T cells. Data fit most tumor T cells coming from lymph node, expanding in tumor.

The V end was cut by 3 bases, the J end by 5 bases, with 19 bases between. CDR3 size: 17 residues. The V gene's germline CDR1 is KGHDR and CDR2 SFDVKD. This clonotype was recorded many times. Its matching antigen is unknown. Axillary draining lymph nodes of breast cancer patients supplied the node samples. TCRdb passed the multiplex PCR reads through MiXCR, listing each CDR3 protein once. Found here are roughly 100,000 distinct CDR3 sequences, less than 40% of them singletons; the top ten hold about 6%. The TCR originated in a female donor with breast cancer. Some clones in this sample may be carry-over from other donors' samples. The sequencing sample was made of axillary lymph node tissue. The rearrangement joins TRBV24-1 to TRBJ1-5, with D perhaps TRBD1 (6 bases). The CDR3 coding sequence is TGTGCCACCAGTGATCACAACAGGGTCCGAGGATATCAGCCCCAGCATTTT. It is translated as CATSDHNRVRGYQPQHF.